Each of the 24 T cell receptor beta chains below was sequenced from the same sample in a study of blood T cells in healthy people across ages. PCR was performed a second time for about 6 to 12 cycles using a sample-barcoded 5' primer and a J-beta primer mix. TCRdb recomputed calls from the 5' RACE reads with MiXCR, one row per CDR3 protein. This table has fewer than 800,000 distinct CDR3 sequences, around half appearing once. The sample consisted of blood. All receptors derive from an older woman in good health.

This clonotype was counted only a few times. The gene calls are TRBV27 and TRBJ2-5; TRBD1 matches 11 bases. The CDR3 is made up of 15 amino acids. In germline, CDR1 is MNHEY, CDR2 SMNVEV (reference sequence). Trimming at V came to 3 bases and at J to 4 bases, leaving 4 bases not matched to a gene. CDR3 sequence (DNA): TGTGCCAGCAGTTTCGGGACAGGGGGGACAGAGACCCAGTACTTC. Its translation is CASSFGTGGTETQYF.

The chain employs TRBV2 and TRBJ2-3; TRBD1 is a possible D gene (5 bases). V was pared by 5 bases and J by 2 bases, with 14 bases between. The germline gives CDR1 SNHLY, CDR2 FYNNEI. This CDR3 region has 15 residues. This CDR3 is CASSNGQTDTDTQYF. CDR3 sequence (DNA): TGTGCCAGCAGTAACGGCCAGACAGACACAGATACGCAGTATTTT.

This clonotype was recorded at least ten times. The chain combines TRBV29-1 with TRBJ2-1; D may match TRBD1 or TRBD2 (7 bases each). V was clipped by 3 bases and J by 7 bases, with 16 bases between them. In germline, CDR1 is SQVTM, CDR2 ANQGSEA. The CDR3 contains 14 residues. Here the CDR3 reads CSVEGRGRWNEQFF. CDR3 nucleotides: TGCAGCGTTGAGGGGAGGGGGCGGTGGAATGAGCAGTTCTTC.

The CDR3 sequence is CASTDPGTSGRAGNEQYF. For the CDR3, the DNA is TGTGCCAGCACCGACCCCGGGACTAGCGGGAGGGCCGGCAATGAGCAGTACTTC. The chain has TRBV6-2 or TRBV6-3 and TRBJ2-7; 16 bases align to TRBD2. V was pared by 7 bases and J by 7 bases, with 16 bases of the junction left unmatched. The CDR3 is 18 residues long. Germline CDR1 is MNHEY and CDR2 is SVGEGT.

Of note for this clonotype: The junction departs from the called germline gene at one end, perhaps through a read error. The chain has TRBV3-1 and TRBJ2-7, with TRBD1 as a possible D gene (6 bases). The CDR3 covers 13 residues. CDR1 is LGHDT, CDR2 YNNKEL, per germline (reference sequence). CDR3 sequence (DNA): TGTGCCAACAGCCTTATGGACAGCTACGAGCAGTACTTC. Its translation: CANSLMDSYEQYF.

This clonotype has more than one count but fewer than ten. This clone may be a read error of a much larger clone one base away. The chain combines TRBV7-2 with TRBJ2-3; tentatively, D is TRBD2 (6 bases). V dropped 6 bases and J dropped 6 bases, with 22 bases sitting between them. CDR1 and CDR2 from the germline V gene are SGHTA and FQGNSA. CDR3 length: 16 residues. The CDR3 protein is CASRSNGVGAGDTQYF. CDR3 sequence (DNA): TGTGCCAGCAGATCCAACGGGGTTGGAGCGGGTGATACGCAGTATTTT.

This clonotype was found a few times. V gene TRBV7-3 combines with J gene TRBJ2-3, with 9 bases identical to TRBD2. CDR1 and CDR2 (germline): SGHTA, FQGTGA. The J segment lost 4 bases and the V segment lost 1 base, leaving 3 bases of the junction unmatched. This CDR3 has 15 residues. The CDR3 nucleotides read TGTGCCAGCAGCTTAATTAGCGGGAGCGCAGATACGCAGTATTTT. It yields the protein CASSLISGSADTQYF.

Only a few counts were recorded for this clonotype. The chain couples TRBV28 to TRBJ2-5; TRBD2 matches at 14 bases. CDR1 and CDR2 (germline): MDHEN, SYDVKM. This CDR3 is built from 18 residues. Trimming cost V 3 bases and J 0 bases; bases outside gene matches: 6. CDR3 sequence reads: CASSLTSGRAQDQETQYF. In DNA form, the CDR3 reads TGTGCCAGCAGTTTGACTAGCGGGAGGGCACAGGACCAAGAGACCCAGTACTTC.

This sequence joins TRBV29-1 and TRBJ2-5; 10 nucleotides align to TRBD2. The CDR3 totals 15 residues. The V gene's germline CDR1 is SQVTM and CDR2 ANQGSEA. J gave up 0 bases and V 4 bases, and 5 bases lay outside the gene matches. The CDR3 sequence is CSVAPLAGDQETQYF. CDR3 in DNA: TGCAGCGTTGCCCCCCTAGCGGGGGACCAAGAGACCCAGTACTTC.

The table lists this clonotype with a few counts. This chain connects TRBV12-3 or TRBV12-4 to TRBJ2-3; 7 nucleotides match TRBD2. This CDR3 is built from 16 residues. J lost 4 bases, V lost 7 bases, and 14 bases had no gene match. DNA of the CDR3: TGTGCCAGCAATCTCGCCCTAGCGGCTACACCAGATACGCAGTATTTT. The encoded protein is CASNLALAATPDTQYF.

V and J are TRBV5-4 and TRBJ2-2; D not resolved. V dropped 4 bases and J dropped 1 base, with 14 bases sitting between them. The germline V gene encodes CDR1 SGHNT and CDR2 YYREEE (reference sequence). This CDR3 is 16 amino acids long. The CDR3 sequence: CASSAAMGGNTGELFF. The CDR3 coding sequence is TGTGCCAGCAGCGCTGCTATGGGCGGGAACACCGGGGAGCTGTTTTTT.

CDR3 nucleotides: TGTGCCAGCAGTGATAACGGGAGTTCCGAGCAGTACTTC. Its translation is CASSDNGSSEQYF. The rearrangement links TRBV6-1 to TRBJ2-5; D may be TRBD2 (6 bases). The DNA end lines up better with TRBJ2-7; the J call may be wrong. The germline V gene encodes CDR1 MNHNS and CDR2 SASEGT. The CDR3 is made up of 13 amino acids.

This chain links TRBV20-1 with TRBJ2-1; D remains unclear. Trimming took off 3 bases at V and 6 bases at J, with 12 bases between the two ends. Germline loops: CDR1 DFQATT, CDR2 SNEGSKA (reference sequence). The CDR3 has 13 amino acids. As DNA, the CDR3 is TGCAGTGCTAGGTATTCTTGGGGCAATGAGCAGTTCTTC. Translating it yields CSARYSWGNEQFF.

V is TRBV4-3 and J is TRBJ2-3; no firm D call. The germline V gene has CDR1 LGHNA and CDR2 YSLEER. V was shortened by 1 base and J by 6 bases, with 14 bases between the two germline ends. This CDR3 spans 15 amino acids. CDR3 residues: CASSQGRLPRDTQYF. The CDR3 DNA is TGCGCCAGCAGCCAAGGGCGCCTCCCGAGGGATACGCAGTATTTT.

This clonotype was counted many times. An end of the junction does not agree with germline; a read error may underlie this. V and J are TRBV7-7 and TRBJ2-2, with 8 bases lining up with TRBD2. The germline V gene encodes CDR1 SSHAT and CDR2 FNYEAQ (reference sequence). This CDR3 spans 15 amino acids. CDR3 amino acids: CASSPSGSNTGELFF. The CDR3 nucleotides read TGTGCTAGCAGCCCAAGCGGGAGTAACACCGGGGAGCTGTTTTTT.

The V call is TRBV11-2, the J call TRBJ2-3, with unresolved D. Germline V gives CDR1 SGHAT, CDR2 FQNNGV. The CDR3 runs to 13 residues. The germline V and J ends were trimmed by 3 bases and 4 bases, with 8 bases remaining between them. CDR3 sequence: CASSLWSPDTQYF. CDR3 nucleotides: TGTGCCAGCAGCTTGTGGAGCCCAGATACGCAGTATTTT.

This clonotype appeared many times. V and J are TRBV7-2 and TRBJ2-7, with 8 bases fitting TRBD1. Trimming at V came to 5 bases and at J to 3 bases, leaving 6 bases not matched to a gene. CDR1 and CDR2 (germline): SGHTA, FQGNSA. This CDR3 spans 14 amino acids. The CDR3 protein is CASSPTGVRYEQYF. The CDR3 DNA follows: TGTGCCAGCAGCCCGACAGGGGTCCGCTACGAGCAGTACTTC.

This clonotype was seen a handful of times. The chain employs TRBV6-6 and TRBJ1-4; 8 nucleotides align to TRBD1. V shed 6 bases and J 8 bases; nucleotides not matched to a gene: 5. Germline V gene lookup returns CDR1 MNHNY and CDR2 SVGAGI (reference sequence). CDR3 size: 13 residues. CDR3 in DNA: TGTGCCAGCAGCAACAGGGGGGAAGAAAAACTGTTTTTT. Residues: CASSNRGEEKLFF.

V is TRBV30 and J is TRBJ2-5, with TRBD1 as a possible D gene (6 bases). Gene TRBJ2-7 matches the end of the DNA better, so the J call may be wrong. The CDR3 consists of 14 residues. The germline V gene encodes CDR1 GTSNPN and CDR2 SVGIG (reference sequence). CDR3 sequence reads: CAWSTTGMGYEQYF. DNA of the CDR3: TGTGCCTGGAGTACGACAGGTATGGGCTACGAGCAGTACTTC.

The chain couples TRBV3-1 to TRBJ2-3; 14 bases fit TRBD2. Germline values: CDR1 LGHDT, CDR2 YNNKEL (reference sequence). There are 15 residues in the CDR3. Losses at the gene ends were 0 bases for V and 8 bases for J; bases not matched to a gene: 1. The CDR3 loop is CASSQEGLAGGTQYF. Written as DNA, the CDR3 is TGTGCCAGCAGCCAAGAAGGACTAGCGGGAGGTACGCAGTATTTT.

Details on this clonotype: An end of the junction differs from the germline gene, which may be a read error. The chain recombines TRBV7-9 with TRBJ2-1; D not certain. The CDR3 spans 15 residues. Germline-derived CDR1 and CDR2 are SEHNR and FQNEAQ (reference sequence). The CDR3 bases are TGTGCCAGCAGCGCCAATGGGTTGGGAAACAAGGAGCAGTTCTTC. It codes for CASSANGLGNKEQFF.

This chain connects TRBV20-1 to TRBJ1-5; possibly TRBD1 for D (6 bases). The ends were cut back, 1 base at V and 5 bases at J, with 15 bases in the middle. Germline V gene sequence: CDR1 DFQATT, CDR2 SNEGSKA (reference sequence). The CDR3 extends over 15 amino acids. In DNA, the CDR3 is TGCAGTGCTAGAGTTGGGGGGCGCGGGGATCAGCCCCAGCATTTT. It translates to CSARVGGRGDQPQHF.

V is TRBV5-1 and J is TRBJ2-2; D tentatively reads TRBD1 or TRBD2 (5 bases each). The V end was cut by 1 base, the J end by 3 bases, with 10 bases between. The germline V gene has CDR1 SGHRS and CDR2 YFSETQ. This CDR3 has 15 amino acids. The CDR3 DNA is TGCGCCAGCAGCTTGATCGGGACGGACACCGGGGAGCTGTTTTTT. Translation gives CASSLIGTDTGELFF.

The chain recombines TRBV7-2 with TRBJ1-1; D not resolved. The CDR3 runs to 16 residues. Trimming left V 6 bases short and J 1 base short, with 18 bases between. Germline V gives CDR1 SGHTA, CDR2 FQGNSA. The CDR3 sequence: CASRPRRFQANTEAFF. The DNA of the CDR3 is TGTGCCAGCAGACCCCGCAGATTCCAGGCGAACACTGAAGCTTTCTTT.